The 25 T cell receptor beta chains presented below share a single source sample, sequenced in a study of cytomegalovirus exposure and HLA in healthy donors. Profiling relied on immunoSEQ multiplex PCR, and the TCRdb table lists in-frame clones only, not all of them. The table includes approximately 49,000 clones, roughly nine tenths detected once. Material for sequencing was PBMCs. The receptors come from a man aged 18 to 35 in good health and CMV-seronegative.

The V call is TRBV10-2, the J call TRBJ2-5; 8 positions agree with TRBD2. Per germline, CDR1 WSHSY and CDR2 SAAADI. The CDR3 extends over 14 amino acids. V gave up 8 bases and J gave up 5 bases; unmatched junction bases: 10. Here the CDR3 reads CASAPAGGRETQYF. The CDR3 DNA reads TGCGCCAGCGCCCCGGCGGGAGGCCGGGAGACCCAGTACTTC.

The chain uses TRBV29-1 and TRBJ1-2; 8 bases fit TRBD1. The CDR3 is 16 residues long. The J segment lost 8 bases and the V segment lost 0 bases, leaving 14 bases of the junction unmatched. Germline CDR1 reads SQVTM; CDR2 reads ANQGSEA. The CDR3 loop is CSVEEGSIGQGWGYTF. CDR3 nucleotides: TGCAGCGTTGAAGAGGGAAGTATTGGACAGGGCTGGGGCTACACCTTC.

The chain has TRBV4-1 and TRBJ1-4; 8 bases align to TRBD1. Losses at the gene ends were 0 bases for V and 6 bases for J; bases not matched to a gene: 3. Germline V gene sequence: CDR1 MGHRA, CDR2 YSYEKL. The CDR3 contains 15 residues. CDR3 nucleotides: TGCGCCAGCAGCCAAGATGCACAGGGGGATGAAAAACTGTTTTTT. Translated, it gives CASSQDAQGDEKLFF.

This chain uses TRBV29-1 with TRBJ1-1; 8 bases match TRBD1. The ends lost 6 bases at V and 5 bases at J; junction bases unmatched: 5. There are 12 residues in the CDR3. The germline gives CDR1 SQVTM, CDR2 ANQGSEA. Here the CDR3 DNA reads TGCAGCGTGCGAACAGGGGGAACTGAAGCTTTCTTT. Translation gives CSVRTGGTEAFF.

J is TRBJ2-7 and V is TRBV7-6; 9 positions match TRBD1. With V trimmed by 9 bases and J by 6 bases, 15 bases remained unmatched. The CDR3 is 15 amino acids. The V gene's germline CDR1 is SGHVS and CDR2 FNYEAQ. CDR3 in amino acids: CARTRDRVFDCEQYF. DNA of the CDR3: TGTGCCAGGACCCGGGACAGGGTGTTCGATTGCGAGCAGTACTTC. Full variable domain (rest looked up from reference TRBV7-6 and TRBJ2-7): GAGVSQSPRYKVTKRGQDVALRCDPISGHVSLYWYRQALGQGPEFLTYFNYEAQQDKSGLPNDRFSAERPEGSISTLTIQRTEQRDSAMYRCARTRDRVFDCEQYFGPGTRLTVT.

This clone was seen only once. This chain joins TRBV19 and TRBJ1-5; D is undetermined. This CDR3 spans 15 amino acids. CDR1 and CDR2 (germline): LNHDA, SQIVND (reference sequence). Between the trimmed V and J ends, which lost 7 bases and 5 bases, there was a span of 18 bases. CDR3 loop: CASTSTLRGYQPQHF. The CDR3, as DNA: TGTGCCAGTACCTCTACACTCCGAGGGTATCAGCCCCAGCATTTT.

The J gene is TRBJ2-4, the V gene TRBV28; possible D gene TRBD2, 6 bases. This CDR3 is built from 14 residues. The germline CDR1 and CDR2 sequences are MDHEN and SYDVKM. Trimming removed 2 bases at V and 2 bases at J, with 7 bases between. CDR3 bases: TGTGCCAGCAGTTTACGGGGGTCCAAAAACATTCAGTACTTC. Its protein product is CASSLRGSKNIQYF.

The chain couples TRBV7-2 to TRBJ1-2; D gene uncertain. Germline V lookup: CDR1 SGHTA, CDR2 FQGNSA. Trimming stripped 0 bases from V and 8 bases from J, with 10 bases between. CDR3 size: 13 residues. In nucleotides, the CDR3 is TGTGCCAGCAGCTTAGCGCTTCCTAAAGGCTACACCTTC. Its protein product is CASSLALPKGYTF.

CDR3: CAIRPQGQTYEQYF. The CDR3 bases are TGTGCCATACGACCGCAGGGACAGACCTACGAGCAGTACTTC. The chain recombines TRBV10-3 with TRBJ2-7; 7 nucleotides agree with TRBD1. Per germline, CDR1 ENHRY and CDR2 SYGVKD. CDR3 length equals 14 residues. V was pared by 9 bases and J by 2 bases, with 10 bases of the junction left unmatched.

The J gene is TRBJ2-1, the V gene TRBV5-4, with 9 bases lining up with TRBD2. CDR1 and CDR2 (germline): SGHNT, YYREEE (reference sequence). V trimming: 1 base; J trimming: 7 bases; junction bases outside the gene matches: 6. The CDR3 contains 15 residues. Written as DNA, the CDR3 is TGTGCCAGCAGCTTGTACGCGGGAGGGAGGAATGAGCAGTTCTTC. This gives the protein CASSLYAGGRNEQFF.

CDR3 residues: CASSTDRVWKTQYF. CDR3 in DNA: TGTGCCAGCAGTACGGACAGGGTGTGGAAGACCCAGTACTTC. J is TRBJ2-5 and V is TRBV28; 8 positions agree with TRBD1. The germline CDR1 and CDR2 sequences are MDHEN and SYDVKM. The CDR3 runs to 14 residues. The V gene end was trimmed by 5 bases and the J gene end by 6 bases; junction bases not matched to a gene: 8. The whole variable domain, remainder taken from reference TRBV28 and TRBJ2-5, is DVKVTQSSRYLVKRTGEKVFLECVQDMDHENMFWYRQDPGLGLRLIYFSYDVKMKEKGDIPEGYSVSREKKERFSLILESASTNQTSMYLCASSTDRVWKTQYFGPGTRLLVL.

The V call is TRBV11-1, the J call TRBJ1-1, with 7 bases fitting TRBD1. Trimming took 5 bases from V and 4 from J; bases not matched to a gene: 13. Germline CDR1 reads SGHAT; CDR2 reads FQDESV (reference sequence). The CDR3 sequence is 16 residues long. The chain's CDR3 is CASSPLTGLGSTEAFF. In DNA, the CDR3 is TGTGCCAGCAGCCCGCTGACAGGGCTCGGATCCACTGAAGCTTTCTTT.

The CDR3 loop is CATRTGGIYEQYF. CDR3 nucleotides: TGTGCCACCAGAACAGGGGGCATCTACGAGCAGTACTTC. V gene TRBV6-5 combines with J gene TRBJ2-7; 9 bases match TRBD1. The CDR3 is 13 amino acids. J was trimmed by 3 bases and V by 10 bases; bases with no gene match: 7. CDR1 and CDR2 from the germline V gene are MNHEY and SVGAGI.

The CDR3: CASCGSGVDTQYF. CDR3 DNA sequence: TGTGCCAGCTGCGGGAGCGGGGTAGATACGCAGTATTTT. The chain carries TRBV2 and TRBJ2-3; 7 nucleotides match TRBD2. CDR1 and CDR2 (germline): SNHLY, FYNNEI. CDR3 length: 13 amino acids. J lost 5 bases, V lost 8 bases, and 7 bases had no gene match.

The chain couples TRBV19 to TRBJ2-1; 13 bases match TRBD2. CDR1 is LNHDA and CDR2 is SQIVND in the germline V gene (reference sequence). This CDR3 spans 16 amino acids. V shed 2 bases and J 6 bases; nucleotides not matched to a gene: 4. The CDR3 sequence is CASSITSGRGFNEQFF. CDR3 sequence (DNA): TGTGCCAGTAGTATAACTAGCGGGAGGGGGTTCAATGAGCAGTTCTTC.

The chain links TRBV27 to TRBJ2-1, with 14 bases that match TRBD2. Germline trimming cut 1 base from V and 1 base from J; bases unmatched to any gene: 6. From germline, CDR1 is MNHEY and CDR2 SMNVEV (reference sequence). This CDR3 has 19 residues. The CDR3 DNA follows: TGTGCCAGCAGTTTATGGGGACTAGCGGGAGACGTGTCCTACAATGAGCAGTTCTTC. Its protein is CASSLWGLAGDVSYNEQFF.

The CDR3 loop reads CASSLGRGRGTDTQYF. The CDR3 DNA follows: TGTGCCAGCAGCTTAGGCCGGGGTCGGGGCACAGATACGCAGTATTTT. The rearrangement uses TRBV7-6 and TRBJ2-3; D perhaps matches TRBD2 (5 bases). The ends were cut back, 1 base at V and 1 base at J, with 12 bases in the middle. Germline V lookup: CDR1 SGHVS, CDR2 FNYEAQ. This CDR3 is built from 16 residues.

This clone was recorded only once. This chain links TRBV9 with TRBJ2-3, with 10 bases lining up with TRBD2. The CDR3 loop spans 16 amino acids. Per the germline V gene, CDR1 is SGDLS and CDR2 is YYNGEE. V was clipped by 4 bases and J by 0 bases; unmatched bases: 5. The CDR3, as DNA: TGTGCCAGCAGCAACCCGACTAGCGGGAGCACAGATACGCAGTATTTT. Protein: CASSNPTSGSTDTQYF.

This clone qualifies as medium-sized. The chain is built from TRBV29-1 and TRBJ2-3, with TRBD2 identical over 9 bases. CDR3 length: 16 residues. Germline assignment: CDR1 SQVTM and CDR2 ANQGSEA. Losses at the gene ends were 7 bases for V and 3 bases for J; bases not matched to a gene: 14. CDR3 sequence reads: CSAFQPAGGGTDTQYF. In DNA form, the CDR3 reads TGCAGCGCTTTCCAACCCGCGGGAGGGGGAACAGATACGCAGTATTTT.

The chain employs TRBV28 and TRBJ2-7, with a possible D match to TRBD1 (5 bases). Germline loops: CDR1 MDHEN, CDR2 SYDVKM. This CDR3 has 16 amino acids. V was clipped by 5 bases and J by 0 bases, with 17 bases between them. DNA for the CDR3: TGTGCCAGCAGTCAACGTTTATCAGGGCGCTCCTACGAGCAGTACTTC. Translated: CASSQRLSGRSYEQYF.

The J gene is TRBJ2-2, the V gene TRBV5-1; D not resolved. Trimming left V 4 bases short and J 2 bases short, with 12 bases between. Germline V gives CDR1 SGHRS, CDR2 YFSETQ. This CDR3 region has 15 residues. The CDR3 DNA reads as TGCGCCAGCAGCCCGACACCTGCTAACACCGGGGAGCTGTTTTTT. Protein sequence: CASSPTPANTGELFF.

This chain joins TRBV7-9 and TRBJ2-7; TRBD1 matches at 11 bases. V lost 4 bases and J lost 3; bases outside the gene matches: 5. Germline V gives CDR1 SEHNR, CDR2 FQNEAQ (reference sequence). The CDR3 is 15 residues long. The CDR3 reads CASSSRDRGDYEQYF. The CDR3 DNA reads TGTGCCAGCAGCTCCCGGGACAGGGGGGACTACGAGCAGTACTTC.

This rearrangement joins TRBV12-5 to TRBJ2-4; the D is unclear. This CDR3 region has 14 residues. Trimming left V 5 bases short and J 0 bases short, with 8 bases between. CDR1 and CDR2 (germline): LGHNT, FRNRAP. This chain's CDR3 is CASGLGLAKNIQYF. The CDR3, as DNA: TGTGCTAGTGGTCTAGGCCTAGCCAAAAACATTCAGTACTTC.

J is TRBJ2-1 and V is TRBV7-6; D is unresolved. The ends were cut back, 5 bases at V and 0 bases at J, with 17 bases in the middle. CDR1 is SGHVS, CDR2 FNYEAQ, per germline. The CDR3 is 17 residues long. This CDR3 is CASSPQTASASYNEQFF. CDR3 sequence (DNA): TGTGCCAGCAGCCCCCAGACCGCCAGCGCCTCCTACAATGAGCAGTTCTTC.

The rearrangement links TRBV9 to TRBJ2-1, with 8 bases aligning to TRBD2. V lost 0 bases, J lost 4 bases, and 12 bases stayed unmatched. CDR1 and CDR2 (germline): SGDLS, YYNGEE. The CDR3 length is 18 residues. CDR3 in amino acids: CASSVAGWVEREYNEQFF. As DNA, the CDR3 is TGTGCCAGCAGCGTAGCCGGGTGGGTAGAGCGGGAGTACAATGAGCAGTTCTTC.